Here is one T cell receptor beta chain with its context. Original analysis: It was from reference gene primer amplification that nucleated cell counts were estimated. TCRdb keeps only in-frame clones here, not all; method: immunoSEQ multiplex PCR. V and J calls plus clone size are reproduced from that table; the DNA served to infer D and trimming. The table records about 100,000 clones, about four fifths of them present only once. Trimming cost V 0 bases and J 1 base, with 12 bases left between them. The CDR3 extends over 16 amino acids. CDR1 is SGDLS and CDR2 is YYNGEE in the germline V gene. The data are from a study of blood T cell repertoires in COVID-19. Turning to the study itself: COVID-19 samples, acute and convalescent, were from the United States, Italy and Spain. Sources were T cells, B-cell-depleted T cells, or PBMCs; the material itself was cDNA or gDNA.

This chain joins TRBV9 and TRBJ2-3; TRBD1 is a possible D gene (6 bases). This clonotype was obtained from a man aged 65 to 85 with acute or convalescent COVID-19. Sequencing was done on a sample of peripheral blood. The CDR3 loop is CASSVGGRSGTDTQYF. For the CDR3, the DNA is TGTGCCAGCAGCGTAGGGGGGCGGTCCGGCACAGATACGCAGTATTTT.